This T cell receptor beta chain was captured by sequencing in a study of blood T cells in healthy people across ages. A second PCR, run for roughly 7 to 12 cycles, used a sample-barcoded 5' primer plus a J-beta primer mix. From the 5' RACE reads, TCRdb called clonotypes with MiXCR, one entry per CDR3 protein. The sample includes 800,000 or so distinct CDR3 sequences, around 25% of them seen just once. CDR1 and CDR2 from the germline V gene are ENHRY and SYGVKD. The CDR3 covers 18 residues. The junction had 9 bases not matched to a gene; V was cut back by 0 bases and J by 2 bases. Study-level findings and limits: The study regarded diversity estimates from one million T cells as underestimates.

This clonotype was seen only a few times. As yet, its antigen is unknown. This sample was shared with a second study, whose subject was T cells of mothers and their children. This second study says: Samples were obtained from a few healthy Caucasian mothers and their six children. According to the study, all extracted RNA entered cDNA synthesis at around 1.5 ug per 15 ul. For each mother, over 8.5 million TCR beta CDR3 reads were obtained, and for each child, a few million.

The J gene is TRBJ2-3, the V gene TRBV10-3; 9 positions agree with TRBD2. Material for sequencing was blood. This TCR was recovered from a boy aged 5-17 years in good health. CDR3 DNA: TGTGCCATCAGTGAGTCCCCCCCGTCTAGCGGGATCACAGATACGCAGTATTTT. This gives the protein CAISESPPSSGITDTQYF.